This T cell receptor (beta chain) is from a study of cytomegalovirus exposure and HLA in healthy donors. The assay was immunoSEQ multiplex PCR, and TCRdb's table has in-frame clones only and misses some. The sample has approximately 140,000 clones, around 84% seen once; the top ten hold roughly 9.4%. CDR1 and CDR2 (germline): GTSNPN, SVGIG (reference sequence). With 4 bases removed from V and 0 bases from J, the gap between germline ends came to 12 bases. The CDR3 contains 14 residues. This rearrangement joins TRBV30 to TRBJ1-1, with TRBD1 as a possible D gene (6 bases). The TCR originated in a man younger than 35 in good health and CMV-seropositive. Sequencing was carried out using PBMCs. CDR3 amino acids: CAWNSGGLNTEAFF. CDR3 nucleotides: TGTGCCTGGAACTCGGGGGGCCTGAACACTGAAGCTTTCTTT.